The rows below give T cell receptor beta chains drawn from one sample of a study of glioma-infiltrating T cells after dendritic cell vaccination. Sequencing used immunoSEQ multiplex PCR; TCRdb keeps in-frame clones, though not all of them. The profile covers 90,000 to 110,000 clones, with 90% appearing a single time and 2.7% taken by the ten largest. The specimen was blood, collected after dendritic cell vaccination. All receptors derive from a human donor with glioblastoma. The conserved cysteine and the conserved F or W are not part of the CDR3 here. Each record gives: J gene, clone size, V gene, D gene, CDR3 protein. A D gene is named only where the DNA matches it firmly. Rows may omit the clone size; those that give it use once, few, many or a size class.

- - TRBV2 - ASSLKTYEQY
TRBJ2-3 - TRBV18 TRBD2 ASSPALAGGKDTQY
TRBJ2-2 - TRBV11-2 TRBD1 ASSSSDRVFTGELF
TRBJ2-7 - TRBV29-1 TRBD1 SVEGGQGINEQY
TRBJ2-7 - TRBV28 TRBD2 ASSLGLAGGYEQY
TRBJ1-1 - TRBV4-1 TRBD1 ASSQGQGAMNTEAF
TRBJ1-6 - TRBV10-1 TRBD1 ASTFGQGANNSPLH
TRBJ2-7 - TRBV19 - ASSRLRAETYEQY
TRBJ2-7 - TRBV4-1 - ASSQGTGTYEQY
TRBJ1-6 - TRBV2 - APRLGVAISPLH
TRBJ2-7 once TRBV18 TRBD2 ASQLRGGLSYEQY
TRBJ2-1 - TRBV2 TRBD2 ASSSSGGVNEQF
TRBJ2-7 - TRBV19 TRBD1 ASSDRVGNEQY
TRBJ1-2 - TRBV12-5 - ASGLHSNYGYT
TRBJ1-2 - TRBV5-1 - ASSLGPGSNYGYT
TRBJ2-3 once TRBV30 - AWSLTDTQY
TRBJ1-2 - TRBV27 - ASSFSGADGYT
TRBJ1-3 - TRBV30 - AWSVLNTIY
TRBJ2-4 - TRBV30 - AWSPTGAKNIQY
TRBJ1-2 - TRBV5-1 TRBD1 ASSQGGFGYT
TRBJ2-2 - TRBV4-1 - ASSQVSLSNTGELF
TRBJ1-3 - TRBV18 - ASSPSYNTGNSGNTIY
TRBJ2-7 once TRBV10-3 TRBD1 AISEGQGGNEQY
TRBJ2-5 - TRBV6-6 TRBD2 ASRRTSGAQETQY
TRBJ2-7 - TRBV4-1 - ASSQAQLPAYEQY
TRBJ2-3 - TRBV5-1 - ASSSGGGTDTQY
TRBJ1-1 - TRBV6-5 - ASSPQEGTEAF
TRBJ2-7 - TRBV23-1 TRBD1 ASNQRQGFFEQY
TRBJ1-5 - TRBV2 - ASSDSGFGNQPQH
TRBJ2-7 - TRBV6-1 TRBD2 ASSAEPGGGSYEQY
TRBJ2-1 - TRBV19 TRBD2 ASSILPRTRSNEQF
TRBJ1-5 - TRBV19 - ASSTIQGQPQH
TRBJ1-1 - TRBV9 - ASSAQGQNTEAF
TRBJ2-5 - TRBV5-1 - ASSWGGVVGETQY
TRBJ2-6 - TRBV7-9 TRBD2 ASSAAGLAGLMT
TRBJ1-1 - TRBV5-1 TRBD1 ASSLVAGQGEAF
TRBJ2-7 - TRBV4-1 - ASSQTRSYEQY